Shown below are 8 T cell receptor beta chains from a single sample sequenced in a study of cytomegalovirus exposure and HLA in healthy donors (dated by TCRdb to between 2016 and 2019). Receptor libraries were prepared by the immunoSEQ multiplex PCR assay. For the multiplex PCR, a mixture combining 60 forward primers for TCR Vbeta segments and 13 reverse primers for TCR Jbeta segments was used. In its TCRdb copy, this immuneACCESS table keeps in-frame sequences only and misses some clones. Where compared with another copy, unresolved V genes explain less than half of these, and the others have no known cause. Present in this sample are about 120,000 clones, roughly 83% of which were seen just once. The biggest ten clones account for around 4.5% of the sample. Material: PBMCs. Every receptor here comes from a man aged 25 to 40 in good health and CMV-seropositive.

V usage is TRBV7-3 and J usage is TRBJ2-2; D is unresolved. The germline V gene has CDR1 SGHTA and CDR2 FQGTGA. This CDR3 has 13 amino acids. The V gene lost 5 bases and the J gene lost 9 bases, with 13 bases spanning the gap. CDR3 nucleotide sequence: TGTGCCAGCAGCGGTCCGGGTCCTCGGGAGCTGTTTTTT. Residues: CASSGPGPRELFF.

The chain couples TRBV27 to TRBJ1-6; 12 bases are shared with TRBD1. CDR3 length equals 16 residues. The ends lost 6 bases at V and 7 bases at J; junction bases unmatched: 7. Germline CDR1 is MNHEY and CDR2 is SMNVEV (reference sequence). The CDR3 DNA reads TGTGCCAGCAGACCACGGGACAGGGGGCAAAATTCACCCCTCCACTTT. It is translated as CASRPRDRGQNSPLHF.

This chain connects TRBV7-3 to TRBJ2-3; a weak D match, TRBD2 (5 bases). The V end was cut by 5 bases, the J end by 0 bases, with 9 bases between. CDR3 length: 14 residues. In germline, CDR1 is SGHTA, CDR2 FQGTGA. The CDR3 bases are TGTGCCAGCAGCGGAAGCGGAAGCACAGATACGCAGTATTTT. Translated: CASSGSGSTDTQYF.

The rearrangement joins TRBV19 to TRBJ2-7; 7 nucleotides match TRBD1. J gave up 3 bases and V 5 bases, and 13 bases lay outside the gene matches. The length of the CDR3 is 16 residues. Germline assignment: CDR1 LNHDA and CDR2 SQIVND (reference sequence). CDR3 sequence: CASSPLRDSVIYEQYF. DNA of the CDR3: TGTGCCAGTAGTCCTCTCCGGGACAGCGTTATCTACGAGCAGTACTTC.

The chain couples TRBV28 to TRBJ2-7; D perhaps matches TRBD2 (5 bases). The CDR3 runs to 15 residues. Trimming removed 10 bases at V and 0 bases at J, with 19 bases between. CDR1 and CDR2 (germline): MDHEN, SYDVKM. CDR3 coding DNA: TGTGCCACCCGGGATCGGGATAGGAGCTCCTACGAGCAGTACTTC. Its translation is CATRDRDRSSYEQYF.

J is TRBJ2-7 and V is TRBV29-1; TRBD1 agrees at 9 bases. CDR3 size: 12 residues. V was pared by 7 bases and J by 3 bases, with 4 bases of the junction left unmatched. Germline CDR1 reads SQVTM; CDR2 reads ANQGSEA. The CDR3 spells CSGATGGYEQYF. CDR3 bases: TGCAGCGGAGCGACAGGGGGCTACGAGCAGTACTTC.

Only one count was recorded for this clone. The chain links TRBV27 to TRBJ1-6, with TRBD1 identical over 7 bases. The CDR3 runs 15 residues. V trimming: 5 bases; J trimming: 6 bases; junction bases outside the gene matches: 7. Germline lookup yields CDR1 MNHEY and CDR2 SMNVEV (reference sequence). The CDR3 nucleotides read TGTGCCAGCAGTGTAGCGACAGGGCGTAATTCACCCCTCCACTTT. This codes for CASSVATGRNSPLHF.

The V gene is TRBV27, the J gene TRBJ2-7; 10 bases align to TRBD2. Germline V gives CDR1 MNHEY, CDR2 SMNVEV (reference sequence). After removal of 3 bases from V and 0 bases from J, the junction contained 11 bases not matched to a gene. The CDR3 runs 18 residues. The CDR3 sequence is CASSFQVPTSGYSYEQYF. CDR3 DNA sequence: TGTGCCAGCAGTTTCCAAGTACCGACTAGCGGGTACTCCTACGAGCAGTACTTC.